Each of the 32 T cell receptor beta chains below was sequenced from the same sample in a study of radiotherapy plus CTLA-4 blockade in lung cancer. Measured with immunoSEQ multiplex PCR; TCRdb has only the in-frame clones, and not every one. In the table there are 90,000 to 130,000 clones, 81% of which are singletons. The specimen comprised peripheral blood, sampled from a patient treated with radiotherapy plus ipilimumab. The receptors shown here come from a human donor with non-small cell lung cancer that progressed on radiotherapy plus ipilimumab. Some clones in this sample may be carry-over from other donors' samples.

V and J are TRBV7-2 and TRBJ1-3; D remains unclear. The CDR3 runs to 15 residues. Trimming left V 1 base short and J 0 bases short, with 7 bases between. From germline, CDR1 is SGHTA and CDR2 FQGNSA. The CDR3 region has the DNA TGTGCCAGCAGCTTAGGGGAACTCTCTGGAAACACCATATATTTT. Its protein product is CASSLGELSGNTIYF.

The chain couples TRBV11-1 to TRBJ1-1; D is ambiguous. This CDR3 spans 14 amino acids. The V gene lost 3 bases and the J gene lost 0 bases, with 8 bases spanning the gap. The germline V gene encodes CDR1 SGHAT and CDR2 FQDESV (reference sequence). CDR3 sequence reads: CASSLSGVNTEAFF. The CDR3 region has the DNA TGTGCCAGCAGCTTGAGCGGTGTGAACACTGAAGCTTTCTTT.

Concerning this clone itself: The junction shows a germline mismatch at one end, possibly a read error. Other DNA sequences of this sample code for an identical CDR3. J is TRBJ2-7 and V is TRBV6-1, with D perhaps TRBD1 (6 bases). The CDR3 consists of 14 residues. Germline V lookup: CDR1 MNHNS, CDR2 SASEGT. CDR3 protein: CASSEAGASYEQYF. The CDR3 nucleotides are TGTGCCAGCAGTGAAGCGGGGGCCTCCTACGAGCAGTACTTT.

The chain links TRBV28 to TRBJ2-7, with D possibly being TRBD2 (5 bases). This CDR3 contains 15 residues. V was pared by 6 bases and J by 3 bases, with 18 bases between. CDR1 is MDHEN and CDR2 is SYDVKM in the germline V gene. The CDR3 here is CASSPEGPSHYEQYF. Written as DNA, the CDR3 is TGTGCCAGCAGCCCAGAGGGCCCAAGCCACTACGAGCAGTACTTC.

The V and J genes are TRBV5-1 and TRBJ2-3; TRBD1 aligns across 7 bases. V lost 8 bases and J lost 1; bases outside the gene matches: 7. CDR1 and CDR2 (germline): SGHRS, YFSETQ. The CDR3 is made up of 14 amino acids. The CDR3 here is CASSTGTGTDTQYF. CDR3 coding DNA: TGCGCCAGTAGCACCGGGACAGGCACAGATACGCAGTATTTT. The full variable domain, in which reference TRBV5-1 and TRBJ2-3 provide the parts outside the CDR3, is KAGVTQTPRYLIKTRGQQVTLSCSPISGHRSVSWYQQTPGQGLQFLFEYFSETQRNKGNFPGRFSGRQFSNSRSEMNVSTLELGDSALYLCASSTGTGTDTQYFGPGTRLTVL.

This clone appeared once. J is TRBJ1-1 and V is TRBV28; D not certain. The CDR3 consists of 16 residues. Per the germline V gene, CDR1 is MDHEN and CDR2 is SYDVKM. Trimming took off 1 base at V and 1 base at J, with 13 bases between the two ends. CDR3 sequence (DNA): TGTGCCAGCAGTTTATCTGCCCCCCCAGGGAACACTGAAGCTTTCTTT. This sequence encodes CASSLSAPPGNTEAFF.

The rearrangement joins TRBV11-2 to TRBJ2-7, with TRBD1 matching 9 bases. V lost 4 bases and J lost 2; bases outside the gene matches: 9. Germline CDR1 is SGHAT and CDR2 is FQNNGV. The CDR3 runs 16 residues. The CDR3 DNA is TGTGCCAGCAGCTCGTCCGGGACAGGGTTTACCTACGAGCAGTACTTC. Translation: CASSSSGTGFTYEQYF. Full variable domain (outside the CDR3, taken from reference TRBV11-2 and TRBJ2-7): EAGVAQSPRYKIIEKRQSVAFWCNPISGHATLYWYQQILGQGPKLLIQFQNNGVVDDSQLPKDRFSAERLKGVDSTLKIQPAKLEDSAVYLCASSSSGTGFTYEQYFGPGTRLTVT.

The CDR3 sequence: CASSSHRGDYGYTF. CDR3 sequence (DNA): TGTGCCAGCAGTTCGCACAGGGGAGACTATGGCTACACCTTC. The genes are TRBV6-5 and TRBJ1-2; 7 nucleotides agree with TRBD1. The CDR3 is 14 residues long. The V segment lost 4 bases and the J segment 3 bases; nucleotides outside the gene matches: 5. In germline, CDR1 is MNHEY, CDR2 SVGAGI.

Remarks on this clone: A junction boundary mismatches the germline segment, possibly from a read error. The chain recombines TRBV7-2 with TRBJ1-1; D is unclear. The CDR3 is 16 residues long. The germline CDR1 and CDR2 sequences are SGHTA and FQGNSA. CDR3 sequence: CVSSPPKKLMNTEAFF. CDR3 DNA sequence: TGTGTCAGCAGCCCTCCCAAGAAATTGATGAACACTGAAGCTTTCTTT.

The J gene is TRBJ1-2, the V gene TRBV9; D gene unclear. Between the trimmed V and J ends, which lost 3 bases and 5 bases, there was a span of 8 bases. Germline loops: CDR1 SGDLS, CDR2 YYNGEE. CDR3 length: 12 amino acids. This CDR3 reads CASSEGFYGYTF. The CDR3 bases are TGTGCCAGCAGCGAGGGCTTTTATGGCTACACCTTC.

The chain has TRBV30 and TRBJ2-7; D not resolved. Germline loops: CDR1 GTSNPN, CDR2 SVGIG (reference sequence). The length of the CDR3 is 12 residues. V was trimmed by 5 bases and J by 1 base, leaving 9 bases between them. CDR3 coding DNA: TGTGCCTGGGGAAGGGCTTCCTACGAGCAGTACTTC. Translating it yields CAWGRASYEQYF.

This chain joins TRBV5-1 and TRBJ1-1, with 7 bases aligning to TRBD1. The CDR3 contains 14 residues. J gave up 4 bases and V 3 bases, and 6 bases lay outside the gene matches. In germline, CDR1 is SGHRS, CDR2 YFSETQ. The DNA for the CDR3 is TGCGCCAGCAGCTCCACAGGGGATCGCACTGAAGCTTTCTTT. It translates to CASSSTGDRTEAFF.

The V gene is TRBV6-5, the J gene TRBJ1-2; tentatively, D is TRBD1 (6 bases). The CDR3 sequence is 15 residues long. The V gene lost 0 bases and the J gene lost 8 bases, with 16 bases spanning the gap. Per the germline V gene, CDR1 is MNHEY and CDR2 is SVGAGI. Here the CDR3 reads CASSYSALQGYGYTF. The DNA of the CDR3 is TGTGCCAGCAGTTACTCGGCCTTACAGGGTTACGGCTACACCTTC.

V is TRBV2 and J is TRBJ1-2, with a possible D match to TRBD1 (6 bases). The CDR3 extends over 13 amino acids. The V end lost 7 bases, the J end lost 7 bases, and 16 bases lay between the germline ends. Germline V CDR1 and CDR2: SNHLY, FYNNEI. CDR3 bases: TGTGCCAGCACTCGCGAGGGCAGGGGTGGCTACACCTTC. It yields the protein CASTREGRGGYTF.

This chain uses TRBV7-2 with TRBJ2-3, with 13 nucleotides matching TRBD2. Trimming at V came to 2 bases and at J to 0 bases, leaving 8 bases not matched to a gene. The CDR3 covers 19 residues. CDR1 is SGHTA and CDR2 is FQGNSA in the germline V gene. The CDR3 DNA is TGTGCCAGCAGCTTATCCCGGACTAGCGGGGGCCCGAGCACAGATACGCAGTATTTT. It is translated as CASSLSRTSGGPSTDTQYF.

The J gene is TRBJ2-7, the V gene TRBV4-1; D gene uncertain. CDR1 and CDR2 (germline): MGHRA, YSYEKL. Trimming took off 4 bases at V and 2 bases at J, with 18 bases between the two ends. This CDR3 has 16 amino acids. The CDR3 here is CASSPTAGGFTYEQYF. Here the CDR3 DNA reads TGCGCCAGCAGCCCAACGGCAGGCGGATTTACCTACGAGCAGTACTTC.

The J gene is TRBJ1-6, the V gene TRBV5-1, with 7 bases that match TRBD1. This CDR3 has 14 amino acids. Germline CDR1 SGHRS, CDR2 YFSETQ. Trimming took 3 bases from V and 8 from J; bases not matched to a gene: 5. DNA of the CDR3: TGCGCCAGCAGCTCCCGACAGGGTGATTCACCCCTCCACTTT. It encodes CASSSRQGDSPLHF.

The rearrangement links TRBV2 to TRBJ2-7; 12 nucleotides agree with TRBD2. The CDR3 runs to 18 residues. From germline, CDR1 is SNHLY and CDR2 FYNNEI. The trim removed 2 bases at V and 0 bases at J, leaving 8 bases unmatched. The CDR3 DNA reads TGTGCCAGCAGTGAAAAACTAGCGGGGGGCGCGAGCTCCTACGAGCAGTACTTC. Amino acids: CASSEKLAGGASSYEQYF.

The gene calls are TRBV5-1 and TRBJ1-2; D possibly corresponds to TRBD1 (5 bases). The CDR3 spans 16 residues. CDR1 and CDR2 from the germline V gene are SGHRS and YFSETQ. V was pared by 4 bases and J by 8 bases, with 24 bases between. The CDR3 reads CASSPGNGAPKGGYTF. DNA of the CDR3: TGCGCCAGCAGCCCTGGAAACGGCGCCCCAAAGGGGGGCTACACCTTC.

The rearrangement joins TRBV7-8 to TRBJ2-3; D gene unclear. CDR3 length equals 14 residues. Germline V gives CDR1 SGHVS, CDR2 FQNEAQ. The germline V and J ends were trimmed by 0 bases and 3 bases, with 7 bases remaining between them. CDR3: CASSLAPQTDTQYF. CDR3 nucleotides: TGTGCCAGCAGCTTAGCGCCCCAGACAGATACGCAGTATTTT.

J is TRBJ2-1 and V is TRBV10-3, with a tentative D call TRBD2 (6 bases). CDR1 and CDR2 from the germline V gene are ENHRY and SYGVKD. V was trimmed by 11 bases and J by 0 bases, leaving 17 bases between them. The CDR3 consists of 15 residues. This CDR3 is CAVKWDGSSYNEQFF. The CDR3 coding sequence is TGTGCCGTAAAGTGGGACGGGAGCTCCTACAATGAGCAGTTCTTC.

This clone was picked up a small number of times. The rearrangement links TRBV7-3 to TRBJ2-7; 8 bases are shared with TRBD1. Germline CDR1 reads SGHTA; CDR2 reads FQGTGA. The CDR3 sequence is 14 residues long. J gave up 7 bases and V 2 bases, and 7 bases lay outside the gene matches. As DNA, the CDR3 is TGTGCCAGCAGCTTACAGGGGGCGACGGGGGAGCAGTACTTC. This translates into CASSLQGATGEQYF.

The chain joins TRBV10-3 to TRBJ1-3, with TRBD1 identical over 8 bases. Germline V lookup: CDR1 ENHRY, CDR2 SYGVKD. The J segment lost 0 bases and the V segment lost 1 base, leaving 2 bases of the junction unmatched. CDR3 length: 16 residues. CDR3 coding DNA: TGTGCCATCAGTGAGTTGGGGACAGGCTCTGGAAACACCATATATTTT. Amino acid sequence: CAISELGTGSGNTIYF.

This chain uses TRBV7-2 with TRBJ2-2; D is undetermined. The CDR3 is 14 residues long. Between the trimmed V and J ends, which lost 2 bases and 1 base, there was a span of 5 bases. Per germline, CDR1 SGHTA and CDR2 FQGNSA. The CDR3: CASSLFQNTGELFF. DNA for the CDR3: TGTGCCAGCAGCTTATTCCAGAACACCGGGGAGCTGTTTTTT.

The chain combines TRBV6-5 with TRBJ1-3; 9 bases are shared with TRBD1. This CDR3 has 15 amino acids. CDR1 and CDR2 from the germline V gene are MNHEY and SVGAGI. With V trimmed by 9 bases and J by 5 bases, 11 bases remained unmatched. In nucleotides, the CDR3 is TGTGCCAGTAGAGACAGGGGGGTAGATAGAAACACCATATATTTT. This codes for CASRDRGVDRNTIYF.

The rearrangement links TRBV5-6 to TRBJ2-5, with D perhaps TRBD1 (6 bases). V gave up 0 bases and J gave up 3 bases, with 9 bases separating them. The CDR3 runs to 14 residues. In germline, CDR1 is SGHDT, CDR2 YYEEEE. The CDR3 protein is CASSLGGLKETQYF. The CDR3 DNA sequence: TGTGCCAGCAGCTTGGGGGGGCTAAAAGAGACCCAGTACTTC. Together with reference TRBV5-6 and TRBJ2-5, the CDR3 gives the full variable domain: DAGVTQSPTHLIKTRGQQVTLRCSPKSGHDTVSWYQQALGQGPQFIFQYYEEEERQRGNFPDRFSGHQFPNYSSELNVNALLLGDSALYLCASSLGGLKETQYFGPGTRLLVL.

The chain is built from TRBV5-1 and TRBJ2-7; D uncertain. The V end was cut by 4 bases, the J end by 2 bases, with 10 bases between. CDR1 is SGHRS, CDR2 YFSETQ, per germline. The CDR3 sequence is 13 residues long. CDR3 sequence: CASSLTATYEQYF. CDR3 nucleotide sequence: TGCGCCAGCAGCCTGACGGCCACCTACGAGCAGTACTTC.

V gene TRBV28 combines with J gene TRBJ1-1, with D perhaps TRBD1 (5 bases). The CDR3 is made up of 14 amino acids. V lost 0 bases, J lost 4 bases, and 9 bases lay in between. CDR1 is MDHEN and CDR2 is SYDVKM in the germline V gene. Here the CDR3 DNA reads TGTGCCAGCAGTTTATGGGGGCTAAGCACTGAAGCTTTCTTT. Protein: CASSLWGLSTEAFF.

The chain employs TRBV18 and TRBJ2-6; 7 bases map to TRBD1. Looked up from germline, CDR1 is KGHSH and CDR2 is LQKENI. After removal of 6 bases from V and 2 bases from J, the junction contained 10 bases not matched to a gene. The CDR3 spans 17 residues. CDR3 sequence reads: CASSPTTGIAGANVLTF. The CDR3 DNA is TGTGCCAGCTCTCCGACGACAGGGATCGCTGGGGCCAACGTCCTGACTTTC.

This clone appeared a single time. The chain combines TRBV6-5 with TRBJ2-5, with D possibly being TRBD2 (7 bases). Between the trimmed V and J ends, which lost 6 bases and 5 bases, there was a span of 16 bases. The CDR3 is 14 residues long. Per the germline V gene, CDR1 is MNHEY and CDR2 is SVGAGI. The CDR3 sequence: CASRIRGAGETQYF. The CDR3 DNA follows: TGTGCCAGCAGAATACGGGGGGCGGGCGAGACCCAGTACTTC.

This clone was recorded a few times. The V and J genes are TRBV6-1 and TRBJ1-5; the match to TRBD1 covers 8 bases. The CDR3 is 14 amino acids. With 5 bases clipped from V and 5 bases from J, the junction kept 5 bases outside the gene matches. CDR1 is MNHNS, CDR2 SASEGT, per germline. For the CDR3, the DNA is TGTGCCAGCAGTTTGGACAGGGTAGATCAGCCCCAGCATTTT. It specifies CASSLDRVDQPQHF.

This clone was counted once. J is TRBJ2-2 and V is TRBV19, with 11 bases matching TRBD1. Germline loops: CDR1 LNHDA, CDR2 SQIVND (reference sequence). Trimming at V came to 8 bases and at J to 5 bases, leaving 7 bases not matched to a gene. There are 15 residues in the CDR3. The CDR3 reads CASSGTGGWTGELFF. CDR3 coding DNA: TGTGCCAGTTCCGGGACAGGGGGGTGGACCGGGGAGCTGTTTTTT.